This T cell receptor (beta chain) was sequenced during a study of blood T cells in healthy people across ages. This clonotype showed up just a few times. With a J-beta primer mix and a sample-barcoded 5' primer, a second PCR ran roughly 7 to 11 cycles. Every cDNA molecule bore a tag from a template-switch adaptor containing 12 random nucleotides. MiXCR, run by TCRdb on the 5' RACE reads, gives a single entry per CDR3 protein. The sample contains some 920,000 distinct CDR3 sequences, just over 50% of which appear only once. The sequence came from an older woman in good health. The sequenced material came from blood.

The CDR3 bases are TGTGCCAGCATCACGGGGGTCCGGTCCAATTCTGAGACCCAGTACTTC. Its translation: CASITGVRSNSETQYF. The chain couples TRBV7-9 to TRBJ2-5; TRBD2 is a possible D gene (6 bases). Germline V lookup: CDR1 SEHNR, CDR2 FQNEAQ (reference sequence). There are 16 residues in the CDR3. Trimming left V 7 bases short and J 5 bases short, with 23 bases between.